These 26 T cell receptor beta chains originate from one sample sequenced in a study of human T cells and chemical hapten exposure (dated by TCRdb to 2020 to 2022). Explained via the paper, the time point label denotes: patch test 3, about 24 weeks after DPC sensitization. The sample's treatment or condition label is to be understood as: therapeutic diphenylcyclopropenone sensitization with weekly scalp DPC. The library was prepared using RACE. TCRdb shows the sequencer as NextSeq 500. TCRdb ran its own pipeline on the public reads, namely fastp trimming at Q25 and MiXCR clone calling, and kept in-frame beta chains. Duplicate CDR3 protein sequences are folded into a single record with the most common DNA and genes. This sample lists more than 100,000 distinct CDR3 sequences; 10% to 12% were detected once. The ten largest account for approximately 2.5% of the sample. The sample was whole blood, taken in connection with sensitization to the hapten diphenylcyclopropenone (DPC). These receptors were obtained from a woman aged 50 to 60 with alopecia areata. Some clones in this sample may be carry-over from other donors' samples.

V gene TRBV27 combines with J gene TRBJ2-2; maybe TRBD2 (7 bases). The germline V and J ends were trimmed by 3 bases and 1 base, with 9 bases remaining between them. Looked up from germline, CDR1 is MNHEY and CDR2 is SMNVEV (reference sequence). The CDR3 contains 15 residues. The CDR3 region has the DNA TGTGCCAGCAGTTTCGGGGGGCTGAACACCGGGGAGCTGTTTTTT. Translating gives CASSFGGLNTGELFF.

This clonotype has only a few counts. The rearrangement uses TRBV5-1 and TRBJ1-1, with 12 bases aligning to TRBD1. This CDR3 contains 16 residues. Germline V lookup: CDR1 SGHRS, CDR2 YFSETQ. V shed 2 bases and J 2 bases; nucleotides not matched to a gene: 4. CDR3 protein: CASSLKGQGANTEAFF. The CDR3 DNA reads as TGCGCCAGCAGCTTAAAGGGACAGGGGGCTAACACTGAAGCTTTCTTT.

CDR3 DNA: TGTGCCAGTATGAGCCCGGGACACTACGAGCAGTACTTC. It yields the protein CASMSPGHYEQYF. V gene TRBV6-5 combines with J gene TRBJ2-7; TRBD1 is a possible D gene (6 bases). CDR1 is MNHEY, CDR2 SVGAGI, per germline. The CDR3 extends over 13 amino acids. Trimming pared 9 bases from V and 3 bases from J, leaving 15 bases between.

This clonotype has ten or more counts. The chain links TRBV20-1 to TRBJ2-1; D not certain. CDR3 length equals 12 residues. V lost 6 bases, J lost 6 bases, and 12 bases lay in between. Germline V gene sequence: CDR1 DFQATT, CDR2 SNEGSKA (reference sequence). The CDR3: CSARVRRNEQFF. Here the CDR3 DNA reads TGCAGTGCCCGGGTCAGGCGCAATGAGCAGTTCTTC.

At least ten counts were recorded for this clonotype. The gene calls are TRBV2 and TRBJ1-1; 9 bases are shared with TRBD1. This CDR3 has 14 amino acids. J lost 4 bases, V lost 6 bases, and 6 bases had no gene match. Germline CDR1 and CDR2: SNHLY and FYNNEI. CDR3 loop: CASRPGQGLTEAFF. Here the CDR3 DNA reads TGTGCCAGCAGACCGGGACAGGGACTCACTGAAGCTTTCTTT.

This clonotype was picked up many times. CDR3 bases: TGTGCCAGCAGCTTGGGCAGGTCCTACGAGCAGTACTTC. As protein: CASSLGRSYEQYF. The chain joins TRBV5-6 to TRBJ2-7, with unresolved D. Germline V gives CDR1 SGHDT, CDR2 YYEEEE. Trimming left V 0 bases short and J 1 base short, with 5 bases between. This CDR3 comprises 13 residues.

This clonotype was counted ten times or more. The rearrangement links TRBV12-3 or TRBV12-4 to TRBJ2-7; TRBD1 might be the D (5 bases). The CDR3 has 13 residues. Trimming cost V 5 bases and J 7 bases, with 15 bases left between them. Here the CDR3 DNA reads TGTGCCAGCAGTCCATCCGCCGCAGGGGAGCAGTACTTC. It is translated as CASSPSAAGEQYF.

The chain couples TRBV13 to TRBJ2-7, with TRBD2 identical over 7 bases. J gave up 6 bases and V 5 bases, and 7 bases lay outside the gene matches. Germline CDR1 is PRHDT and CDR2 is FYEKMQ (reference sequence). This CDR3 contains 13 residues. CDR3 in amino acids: CASSTGLESEQYF. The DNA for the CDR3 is TGTGCCAGCAGCACAGGACTAGAATCCGAGCAGTACTTC.

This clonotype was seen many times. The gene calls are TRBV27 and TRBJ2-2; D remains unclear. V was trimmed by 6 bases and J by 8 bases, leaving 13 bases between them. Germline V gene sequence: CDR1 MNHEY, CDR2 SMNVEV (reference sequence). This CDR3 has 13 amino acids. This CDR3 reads CASRGAHPGELFF. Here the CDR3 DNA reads TGTGCCAGCAGGGGCGCACACCCGGGGGAGCTGTTTTTT.

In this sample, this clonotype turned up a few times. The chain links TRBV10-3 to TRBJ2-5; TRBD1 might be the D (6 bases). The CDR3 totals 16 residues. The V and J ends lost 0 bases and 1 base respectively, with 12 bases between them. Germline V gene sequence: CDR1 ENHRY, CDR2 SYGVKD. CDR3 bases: TGTGCCATCAGTGAGTCGGATTTCAGGGGCCAAGAGACCCAGTACTTC. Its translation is CAISESDFRGQETQYF.

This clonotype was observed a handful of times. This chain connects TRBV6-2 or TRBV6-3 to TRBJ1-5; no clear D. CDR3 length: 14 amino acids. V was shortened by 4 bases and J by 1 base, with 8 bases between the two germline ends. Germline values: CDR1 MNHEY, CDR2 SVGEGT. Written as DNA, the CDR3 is TGTGCCAGCAGTTTTTTCGGCAGCAATCAGCCCCAGCATTTT. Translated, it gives CASSFFGSNQPQHF.

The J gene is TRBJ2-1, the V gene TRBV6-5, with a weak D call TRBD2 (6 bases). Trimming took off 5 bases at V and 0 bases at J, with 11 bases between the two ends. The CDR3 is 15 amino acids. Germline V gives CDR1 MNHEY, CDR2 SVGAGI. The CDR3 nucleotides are TGTGCCAGCAGTCGTAGCGGCAACTCCTACAATGAGCAGTTCTTC. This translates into CASSRSGNSYNEQFF.

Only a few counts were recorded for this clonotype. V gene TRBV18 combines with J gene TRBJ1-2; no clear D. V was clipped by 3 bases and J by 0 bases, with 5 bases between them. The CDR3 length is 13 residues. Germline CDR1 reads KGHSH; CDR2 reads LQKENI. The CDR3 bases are TGTGCCAGCTCACCTGGCCCTAACTATGGCTACACCTTC. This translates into CASSPGPNYGYTF. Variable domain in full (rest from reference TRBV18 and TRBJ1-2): NAGVMQNPRHLVRRRGQEARLRCSPMKGHSHVYWYRQLPEEGLKFMVYLQKENIIDESGMPKERFSAEFPKEGPSILRIQQVVRGDSAAYFCASSPGPNYGYTFGSGTRLTVV.

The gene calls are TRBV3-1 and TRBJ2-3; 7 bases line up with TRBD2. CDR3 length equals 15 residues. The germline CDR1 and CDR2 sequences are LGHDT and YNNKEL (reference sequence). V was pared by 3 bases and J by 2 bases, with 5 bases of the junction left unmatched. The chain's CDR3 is CASSQGRGDTDTQYF. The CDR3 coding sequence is TGTGCCAGCAGCCAGGGCCGGGGGGACACAGATACGCAGTATTTT.

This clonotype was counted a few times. CDR3 sequence reads: CASSRGGGGTDTQYF. CDR3 sequence (DNA): TGCGCCAGCAGCCGGGGCGGCGGAGGCACAGATACGCAGTATTTT. This chain connects TRBV4-3 to TRBJ2-3; D perhaps matches TRBD1 (5 bases). CDR1 is LGHNA, CDR2 YSLEER, per germline. CDR3 length: 15 amino acids. Trimming took 4 bases from V and 1 from J, leaving 12 bases between them.

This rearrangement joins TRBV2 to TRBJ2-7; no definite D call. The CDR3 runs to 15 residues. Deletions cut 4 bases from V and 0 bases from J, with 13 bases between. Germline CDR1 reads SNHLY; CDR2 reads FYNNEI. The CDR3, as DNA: TGTGCCAGCAGTGCCTGGCCAGACGTCTCCTACGAGCAGTACTTC. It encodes CASSAWPDVSYEQYF.

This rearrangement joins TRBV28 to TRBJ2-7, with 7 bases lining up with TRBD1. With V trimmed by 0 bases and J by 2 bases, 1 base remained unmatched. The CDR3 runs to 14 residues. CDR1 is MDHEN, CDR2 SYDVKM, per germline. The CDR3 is CASSLWQGAYEQYF. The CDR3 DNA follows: TGTGCCAGCAGTTTATGGCAGGGGGCCTACGAGCAGTACTTC.

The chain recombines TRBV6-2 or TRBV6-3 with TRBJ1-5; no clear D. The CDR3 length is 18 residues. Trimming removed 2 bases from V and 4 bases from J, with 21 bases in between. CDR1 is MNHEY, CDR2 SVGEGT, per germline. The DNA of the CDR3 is TGTGCCAGCAGTTACAGTTCGGGGTACCAAATCCGGAATCAGCCCCAGCATTTT. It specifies CASSYSSGYQIRNQPQHF.

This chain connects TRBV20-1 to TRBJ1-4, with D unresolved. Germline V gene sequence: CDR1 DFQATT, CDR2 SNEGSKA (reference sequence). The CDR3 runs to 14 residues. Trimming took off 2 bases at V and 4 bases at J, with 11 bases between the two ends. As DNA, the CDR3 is TGCAGTGCTAGATCGCCAGACGTTAATGAAAAACTGTTTTTT. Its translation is CSARSPDVNEKLFF.

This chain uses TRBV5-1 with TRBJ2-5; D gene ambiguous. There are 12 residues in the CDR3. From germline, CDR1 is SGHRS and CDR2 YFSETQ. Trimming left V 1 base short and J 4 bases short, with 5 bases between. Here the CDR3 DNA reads TGCGCCAGCAGCTTGCAGTCAGAGACCCAGTACTTC. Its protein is CASSLQSETQYF.

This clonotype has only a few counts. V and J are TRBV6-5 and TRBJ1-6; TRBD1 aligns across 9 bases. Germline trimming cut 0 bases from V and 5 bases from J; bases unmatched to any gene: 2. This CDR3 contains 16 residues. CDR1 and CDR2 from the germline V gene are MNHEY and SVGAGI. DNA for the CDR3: TGTGCCAGCAGTTACTCGACAGGGGGTAATAATTCACCCCTCCACTTT. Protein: CASSYSTGGNNSPLHF.

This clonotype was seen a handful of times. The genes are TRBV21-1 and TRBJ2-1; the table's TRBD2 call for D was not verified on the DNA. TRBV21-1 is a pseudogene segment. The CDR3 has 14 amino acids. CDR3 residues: CASSPKTSTHEQFF. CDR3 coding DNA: TGTGCCAGCAGCCCGAAGACTAGCACCCATGAGCAGTTCTTC.

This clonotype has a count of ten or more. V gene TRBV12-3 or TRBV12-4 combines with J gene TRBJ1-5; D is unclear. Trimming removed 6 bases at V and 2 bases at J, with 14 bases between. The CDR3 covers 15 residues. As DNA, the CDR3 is TGTGCCAGCAGGGAAGATCCGGCGGGCAATCAGCCCCAGCATTTT. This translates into CASREDPAGNQPQHF.

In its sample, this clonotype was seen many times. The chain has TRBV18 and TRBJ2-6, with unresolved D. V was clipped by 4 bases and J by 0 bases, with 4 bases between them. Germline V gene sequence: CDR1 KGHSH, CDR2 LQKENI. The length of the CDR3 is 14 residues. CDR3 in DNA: TGTGCCAGCTCACGTTCCTCTGGGGCCAACGTCCTGACTTTC. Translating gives CASSRSSGANVLTF.

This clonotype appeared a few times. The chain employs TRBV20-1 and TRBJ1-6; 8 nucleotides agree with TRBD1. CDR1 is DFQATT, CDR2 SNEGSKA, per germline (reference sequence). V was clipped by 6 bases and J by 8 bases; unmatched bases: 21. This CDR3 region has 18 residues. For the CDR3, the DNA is TGCAGTGCGGGGCTGGGGCAGGGGGCGGCTTATGGGGATTCACCCCTCCACTTT. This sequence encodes CSAGLGQGAAYGDSPLHF.

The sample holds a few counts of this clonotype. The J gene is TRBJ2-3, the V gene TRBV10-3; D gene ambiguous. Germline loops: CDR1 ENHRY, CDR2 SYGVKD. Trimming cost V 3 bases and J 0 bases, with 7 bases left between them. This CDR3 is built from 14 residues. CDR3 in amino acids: CAISDPTSTDTQYF. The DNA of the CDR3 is TGTGCCATCAGTGACCCGACTAGCACAGATACGCAGTATTTT.